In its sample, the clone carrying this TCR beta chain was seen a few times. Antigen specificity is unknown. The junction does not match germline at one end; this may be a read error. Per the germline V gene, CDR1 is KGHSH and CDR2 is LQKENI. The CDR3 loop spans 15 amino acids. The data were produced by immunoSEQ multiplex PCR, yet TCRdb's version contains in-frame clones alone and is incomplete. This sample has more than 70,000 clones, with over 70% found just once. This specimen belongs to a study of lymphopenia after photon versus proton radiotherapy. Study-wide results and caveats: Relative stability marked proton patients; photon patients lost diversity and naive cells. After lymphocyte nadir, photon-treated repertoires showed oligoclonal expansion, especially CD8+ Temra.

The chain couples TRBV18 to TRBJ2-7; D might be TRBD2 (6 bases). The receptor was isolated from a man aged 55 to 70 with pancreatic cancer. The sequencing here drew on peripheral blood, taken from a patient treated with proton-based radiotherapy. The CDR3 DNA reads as TGTGCCAGCTCACACTCGGGACTGGCCTCCTCCGAGCAGTACTTC. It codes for CASSHSGLASSEQYF.